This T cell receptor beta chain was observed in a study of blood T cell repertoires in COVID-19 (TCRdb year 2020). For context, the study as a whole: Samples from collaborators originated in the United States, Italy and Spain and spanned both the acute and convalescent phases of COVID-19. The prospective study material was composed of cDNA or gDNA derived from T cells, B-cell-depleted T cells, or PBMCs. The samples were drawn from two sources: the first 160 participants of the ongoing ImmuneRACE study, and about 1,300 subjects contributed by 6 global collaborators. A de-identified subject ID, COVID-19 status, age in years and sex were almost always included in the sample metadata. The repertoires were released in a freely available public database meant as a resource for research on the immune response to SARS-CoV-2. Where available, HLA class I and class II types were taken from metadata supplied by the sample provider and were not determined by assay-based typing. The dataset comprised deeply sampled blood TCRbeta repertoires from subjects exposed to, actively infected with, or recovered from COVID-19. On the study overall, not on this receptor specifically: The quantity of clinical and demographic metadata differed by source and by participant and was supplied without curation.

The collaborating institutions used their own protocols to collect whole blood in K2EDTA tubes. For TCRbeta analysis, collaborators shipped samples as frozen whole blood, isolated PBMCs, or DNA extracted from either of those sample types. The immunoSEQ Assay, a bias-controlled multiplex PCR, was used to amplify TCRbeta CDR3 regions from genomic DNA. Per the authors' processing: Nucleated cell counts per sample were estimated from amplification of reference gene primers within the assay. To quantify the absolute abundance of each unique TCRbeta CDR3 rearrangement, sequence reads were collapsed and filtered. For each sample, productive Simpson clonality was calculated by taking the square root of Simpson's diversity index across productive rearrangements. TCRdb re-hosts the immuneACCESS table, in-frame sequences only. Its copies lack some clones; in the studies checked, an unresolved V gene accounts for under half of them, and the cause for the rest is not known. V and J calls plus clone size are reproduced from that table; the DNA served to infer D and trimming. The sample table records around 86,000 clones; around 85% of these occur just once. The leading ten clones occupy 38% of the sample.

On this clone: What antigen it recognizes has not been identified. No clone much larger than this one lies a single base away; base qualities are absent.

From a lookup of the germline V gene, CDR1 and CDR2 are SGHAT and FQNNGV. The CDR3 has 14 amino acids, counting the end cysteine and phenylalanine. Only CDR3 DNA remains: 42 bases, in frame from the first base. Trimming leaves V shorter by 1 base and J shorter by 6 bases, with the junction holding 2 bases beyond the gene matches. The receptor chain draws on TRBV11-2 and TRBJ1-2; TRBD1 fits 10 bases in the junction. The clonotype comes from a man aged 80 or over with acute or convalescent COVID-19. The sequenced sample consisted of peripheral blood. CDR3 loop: CASSLVGQGNGYTF. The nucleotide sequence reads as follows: TGTGCCAGCAGCTTAGTGGGACAGGGGAATGGCTACACCTTC.